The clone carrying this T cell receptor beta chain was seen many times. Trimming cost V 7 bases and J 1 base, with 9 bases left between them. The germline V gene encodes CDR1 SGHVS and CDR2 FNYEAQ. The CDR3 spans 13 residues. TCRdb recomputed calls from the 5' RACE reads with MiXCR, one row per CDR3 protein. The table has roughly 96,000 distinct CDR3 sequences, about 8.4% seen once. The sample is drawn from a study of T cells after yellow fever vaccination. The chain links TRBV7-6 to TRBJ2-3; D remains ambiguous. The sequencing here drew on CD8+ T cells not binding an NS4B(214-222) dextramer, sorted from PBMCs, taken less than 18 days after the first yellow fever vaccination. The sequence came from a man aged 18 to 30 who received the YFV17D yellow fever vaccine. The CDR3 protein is CASTGEGTDTQYF. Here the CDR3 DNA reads TGTGCCAGCACAGGAGAGGGCACAGATACGCAGTATTTT.